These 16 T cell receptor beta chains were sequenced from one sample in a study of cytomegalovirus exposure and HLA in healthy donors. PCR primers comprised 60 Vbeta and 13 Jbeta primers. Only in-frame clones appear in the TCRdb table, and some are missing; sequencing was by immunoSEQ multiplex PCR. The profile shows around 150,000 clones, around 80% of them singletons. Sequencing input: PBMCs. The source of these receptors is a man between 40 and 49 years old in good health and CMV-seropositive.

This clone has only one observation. The CDR3 loop reads CAIRDPPGEGHSNQPQHF. CDR3 in DNA: TGTGCCATCAGGGACCCTCCAGGTGAGGGCCATAGCAATCAGCCCCAGCATTTT. The chain is built from TRBV10-3 and TRBJ1-5; D call uncertain. The CDR3 is 18 residues long. Trimming pared 6 bases from V and 0 bases from J, leaving 21 bases between. Germline-derived CDR1 and CDR2 are ENHRY and SYGVKD.

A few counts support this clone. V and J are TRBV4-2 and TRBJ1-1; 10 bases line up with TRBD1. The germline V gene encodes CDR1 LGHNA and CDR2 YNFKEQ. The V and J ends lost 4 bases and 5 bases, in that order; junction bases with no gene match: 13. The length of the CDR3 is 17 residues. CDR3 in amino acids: CASSLGTGAFKGTEAFF. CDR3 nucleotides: TGTGCCAGCAGCCTAGGGACAGGGGCTTTCAAAGGGACTGAAGCTTTCTTT.

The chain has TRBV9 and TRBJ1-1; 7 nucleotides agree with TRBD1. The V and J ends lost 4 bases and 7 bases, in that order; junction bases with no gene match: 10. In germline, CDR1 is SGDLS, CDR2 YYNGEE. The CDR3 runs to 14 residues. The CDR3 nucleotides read TGTGCCAGCAGCCCCTATCGGACAGGCCTTGAAGCTTTCTTT. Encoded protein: CASSPYRTGLEAFF.

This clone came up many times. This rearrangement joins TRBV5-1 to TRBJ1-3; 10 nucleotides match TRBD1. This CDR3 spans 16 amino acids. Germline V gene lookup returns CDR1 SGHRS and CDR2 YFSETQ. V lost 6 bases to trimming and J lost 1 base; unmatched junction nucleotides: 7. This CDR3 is CASKDPGQGSGNTIYF. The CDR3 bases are TGCGCCAGCAAGGATCCGGGACAGGGGTCTGGAAACACCATATATTTT.

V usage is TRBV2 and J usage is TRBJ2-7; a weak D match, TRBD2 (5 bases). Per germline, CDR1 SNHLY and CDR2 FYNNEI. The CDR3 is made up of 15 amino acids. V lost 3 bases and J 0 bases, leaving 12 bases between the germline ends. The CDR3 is CASSDGLRSSYEQYF. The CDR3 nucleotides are TGTGCCAGCAGTGACGGACTCAGGAGCTCCTACGAGCAGTACTTC.

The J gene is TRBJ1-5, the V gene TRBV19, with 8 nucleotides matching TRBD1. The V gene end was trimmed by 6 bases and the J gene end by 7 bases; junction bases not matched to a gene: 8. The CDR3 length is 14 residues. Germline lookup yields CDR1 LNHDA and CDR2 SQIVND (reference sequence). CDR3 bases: TGTGCCAGTAGCAAGGACAGGGAAGGGCAGCCCCAGCATTTT. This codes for CASSKDREGQPQHF.

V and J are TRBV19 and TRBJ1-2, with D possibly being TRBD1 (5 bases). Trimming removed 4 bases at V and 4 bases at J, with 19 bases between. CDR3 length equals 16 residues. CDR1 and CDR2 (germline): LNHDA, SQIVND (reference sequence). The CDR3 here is CASSTTGGEVVYGYTF. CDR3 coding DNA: TGTGCCAGTAGTACCACGGGAGGGGAGGTCGTCTATGGCTACACCTTC.

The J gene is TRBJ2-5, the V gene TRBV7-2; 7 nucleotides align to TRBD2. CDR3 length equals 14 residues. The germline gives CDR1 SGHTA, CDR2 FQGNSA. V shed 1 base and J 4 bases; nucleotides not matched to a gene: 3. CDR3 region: CASSLGGLVETQYF. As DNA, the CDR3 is TGTGCCAGCAGCTTAGGCGGACTAGTAGAGACCCAGTACTTC.

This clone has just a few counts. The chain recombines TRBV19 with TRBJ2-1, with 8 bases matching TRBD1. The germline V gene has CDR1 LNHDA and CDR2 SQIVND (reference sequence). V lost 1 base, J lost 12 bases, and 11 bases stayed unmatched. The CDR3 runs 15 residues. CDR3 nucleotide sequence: TGTGCCAGTAGTATAGGGTCAGGGGGCGGACAAGGGCAGTTCTTC. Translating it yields CASSIGSGGGQGQFF.

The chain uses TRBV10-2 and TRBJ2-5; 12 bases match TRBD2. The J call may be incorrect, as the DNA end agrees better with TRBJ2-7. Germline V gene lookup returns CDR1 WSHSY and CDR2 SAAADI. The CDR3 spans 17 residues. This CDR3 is CASSGASGRALMSEQYF. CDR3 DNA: TGCGCCAGCAGTGGGGCTAGCGGGAGGGCCCTCATGAGCGAGCAGTACTTC.

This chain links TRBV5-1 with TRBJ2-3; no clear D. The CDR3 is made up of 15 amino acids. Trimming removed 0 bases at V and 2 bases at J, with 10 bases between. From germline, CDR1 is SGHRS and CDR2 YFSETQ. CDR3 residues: CASSLGSRSTDTQYF. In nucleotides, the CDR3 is TGCGCCAGCAGCTTGGGTTCCCGTTCCACAGATACGCAGTATTTT.

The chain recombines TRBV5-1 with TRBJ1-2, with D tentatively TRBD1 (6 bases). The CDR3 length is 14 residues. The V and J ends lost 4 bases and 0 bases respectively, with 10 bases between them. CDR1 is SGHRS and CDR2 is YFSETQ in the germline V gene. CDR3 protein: CASSRQEANYGYTF. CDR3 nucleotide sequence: TGCGCCAGCAGCCGACAGGAAGCTAACTATGGCTACACCTTC.

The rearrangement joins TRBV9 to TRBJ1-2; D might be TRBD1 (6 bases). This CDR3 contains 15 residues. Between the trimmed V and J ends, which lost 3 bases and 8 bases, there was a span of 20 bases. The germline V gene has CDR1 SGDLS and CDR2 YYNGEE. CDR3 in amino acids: CASSAPSLRGTGYTF. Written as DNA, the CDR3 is TGTGCCAGCAGCGCCCCCTCCCTCAGGGGTACGGGCTACACCTTC.

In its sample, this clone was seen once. The CDR3 DNA sequence: TGCGCCAGCAGCCGCGGGAGCGGGCCGGGCACAGATACGCAGTATTTT. Translated: CASSRGSGPGTDTQYF. This chain links TRBV5-1 with TRBJ2-3; TRBD2 matches at 7 bases. Germline loops: CDR1 SGHRS, CDR2 YFSETQ. Losses at the gene ends were 4 bases for V and 1 base for J; bases not matched to a gene: 9. CDR3 length: 16 residues. Variable domain in full (rest from reference TRBV5-1 and TRBJ2-3): KAGVTQTPRYLIKTRGQQVTLSCSPISGHRSVSWYQQTPGQGLQFLFEYFSETQRNKGNFPGRFSGRQFSNSRSEMNVSTLELGDSALYLCASSRGSGPGTDTQYFGPGTRLTVL.

The DNA for the CDR3 is TGTGCCAGCAGTGTAAACAACCAAGAGACCCAGTACTTC. It yields the protein CASSVNNQETQYF. The V gene is TRBV2, the J gene TRBJ2-5, with D uncertain. From germline, CDR1 is SNHLY and CDR2 FYNNEI. This CDR3 comprises 13 residues. V lost 4 bases and J 0 bases, leaving 6 bases between the germline ends. Using reference TRBV2 and TRBJ2-5 for the parts outside the CDR3, the full variable domain is EPEVTQTPSHQVTQMGQEVILRCVPISNHLYFYWYRQILGQKVEFLVSFYNNEISEKSEIFDDQFSVERPDGSNFTLKIRSTKLEDSAMYFCASSVNNQETQYFGPGTRLLVL.

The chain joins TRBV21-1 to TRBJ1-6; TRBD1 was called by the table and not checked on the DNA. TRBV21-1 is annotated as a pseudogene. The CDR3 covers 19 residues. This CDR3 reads CASSNPGQGFHSYNSPLHF. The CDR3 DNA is TGTGCCAGCAGCAACCCGGGACAGGGCTTCCACTCCTATAATTCACCCCTCCACTTT.